This passage covers 27 T cell receptor beta chains from one sample sequenced in a study of CXCR3-negative and CXCR3-positive naive CD8 T cells. The antigens these receptors bind are not known. Study-wide results and limits: More hydrophobic TRB CDR3s occurred in CXCR3-positive than in CXCR3-negative naive cells.

All TRB cDNA libraries came from 5' RACE performed with UMI labels. TCRdb re-called the 5' RACE reads; every CDR3 protein appears as one record, without DNA. The table for this sample gives 50,000 to 70,000 distinct CDR3 sequences. The sequenced material came from naive CXCR3+ CD8+ T cells from blood. The subset is: CD45RO-CCR7+CD27+CD95- naive CD8+ T cells expressing CXCR3 (TNR3+). All receptors derive from a human donor in good health. Some clones in this sample may be carry-over from other donors' samples.

This CDR3 reads CASSQGTSGGTNEQFF. The rearrangement joins TRBV4-1 to TRBJ2-1; without DNA, the TCRdb call of TRBD2 cannot be checked. Germline CDR1 MGHRA, CDR2 YSYEKL. The CDR3 is 16 residues long.

This chain links TRBV15 with TRBJ2-3; the D call of TRBD1 rests on TCRdb alone, since no DNA is present to check it. CDR3 length equals 14 residues. Per the germline V gene, CDR1 is LNHNV and CDR2 is YYDKDF (reference sequence). Here the CDR3 reads CATKGSGGSDTQYF. Filled out from reference TRBV15 and TRBJ2-3, the complete variable domain reads DAMVIQNPRYQVTQFGKPVTLSCSQTLNHNVMYWYQQKSSQAPKLLFHYYDKDFNNEADTPDNFQSRRPNTSFCFLDIRSPGLGDTAMYLCATKGSGGSDTQYFGPGTRLTVL.

The gene calls are TRBV21-1 and TRBJ2-5. TRBV21-1 represents a pseudogene. The CDR3 is made up of 14 amino acids. CDR3 amino acids: CASSNVAVWGTQYF.

The rearrangement joins TRBV20-1 to TRBJ2-7; TCRdb proposes TRBD1, but this gene call is untestable without DNA. The CDR3 extends over 15 amino acids. The germline V gene has CDR1 DFQATT and CDR2 SNEGSKA (reference sequence). CDR3 protein: CSARAWDSSYYEQYF.

CDR3: CASSLPSGGSDTQYF. J is TRBJ2-3 and V is TRBV12-3 or TRBV12-4; the D call from TCRdb, TRBD2, cannot be confirmed without DNA. This CDR3 is 15 amino acids long.

V usage is TRBV11-2 and J usage is TRBJ2-5; TCRdb outputs TRBD1, but without DNA this stays unchecked. CDR3 length: 13 residues. The germline CDR1 and CDR2 sequences are SGHAT and FQNNGV. This chain's CDR3 is CASTSQGQETQYF. The full variable domain, rest sourced from reference TRBV11-2 and TRBJ2-5, is EAGVAQSPRYKIIEKRQSVAFWCNPISGHATLYWYQQILGQGPKLLIQFQNNGVVDDSQLPKDRFSAERLKGVDSTLKIQPAKLEDSAVYLCASTSQGQETQYFGPGTRLLVL.

The gene calls are TRBV11-2 and TRBJ2-7; TCRdb indicates TRBD2, and absent DNA this call remains unverified. Germline lookup yields CDR1 SGHAT and CDR2 FQNNGV. The CDR3 covers 15 residues. The CDR3 region is CASSLIRASSYEQYF.

This chain joins TRBV29-1 and TRBJ2-1; the TRBD2 assignment by TCRdb is unverifiable without DNA. Germline CDR1 and CDR2: SQVTM and ANQGSEA. The CDR3 has 13 amino acids. CDR3 protein: CSVVGDSATEQFF.

This sequence joins TRBV29-1 and TRBJ2-3; checking the TCRdb D call of TRBD1 is not possible without DNA. Per germline, CDR1 SQVTM and CDR2 ANQGSEA. The CDR3 totals 14 residues. Here the CDR3 reads CSAGRDRDADTQYF.

The gene calls are TRBV25-1 and TRBJ2-4; TCRdb indicates TRBD2, and absent DNA this call remains unverified. Germline CDR1 and CDR2: MGHDK and SYGVNS. The CDR3 runs to 21 residues. CDR3 in amino acids: CASSEYYGTSGGSFAKNIQYF. The full variable domain, with the rest looked up from reference TRBV25-1 and TRBJ2-4, is EADIYQTPRYLVIGTGKKITLECSQTMGHDKMYWYQQDPGMELHLIHYSYGVNSTEKGDLSSESTVSRIRTEHFPLTLESARPSHTSQYLCASSEYYGTSGGSFAKNIQYFGAGTRLSVL.

The chain uses TRBV20-1 and TRBJ2-1; the D gene TCRdb calls, TRBD1, cannot be checked with no DNA. CDR1 DFQATT and CDR2 SNEGSKA come from the germline V gene (reference sequence). This CDR3 is 11 amino acids long. The CDR3: CSAPGQNEQFF.

This chain joins TRBV7-6 and TRBJ2-1; TCRdb's assignment of TRBD1 cannot be checked, as there is no DNA. This CDR3 region has 17 residues. The V gene's germline CDR1 is SGHVS and CDR2 FNYEAQ. CDR3 in amino acids: CASSLAAGTMKYNEQFF.

The V call is TRBV7-9, the J call TRBJ1-1. The CDR3 length is 14 residues. CDR1 is SEHNR and CDR2 is FQNEAQ in the germline V gene (reference sequence). CDR3 sequence: CASSLDTVNTEAFF. Complete variable domain (other parts from reference TRBV7-9 and TRBJ1-1): DTGVSQNPRHKITKRGQNVTFRCDPISEHNRLYWYRQTLGQGPEFLTYFQNEAQLEKSRLLSDRFSAERPKGSFSTLEIQRTEQGDSAMYLCASSLDTVNTEAFFGQGTRLTVV.

The chain employs TRBV7-6 and TRBJ2-7; TCRdb selects TRBD2, and the lack of DNA leaves this call unchecked. There are 14 residues in the CDR3. Per the germline V gene, CDR1 is SGHVS and CDR2 is FNYEAQ. The CDR3 sequence: CAGDAGGLPYEQYF.

CDR3 sequence: CASRGLLQGTNYGYTF. This chain uses TRBV10-2 with TRBJ1-2. The V gene's germline CDR1 is WSHSY and CDR2 SAAADI. CDR3 length: 16 residues.

The chain has TRBV7-2 and TRBJ2-1; TCRdb picks TRBD1, but there is no DNA to check that call. The CDR3 is 15 amino acids. The germline V gene encodes CDR1 SGHTA and CDR2 FQGNSA. CDR3 sequence reads: CASSYRAGSYNEQFF. The variable domain in full, completed from reference TRBV7-2 and TRBJ2-1, reads GAGVSQSPSNKVTEKGKDVELRCDPISGHTALYWYRQSLGQGLEFLIYFQGNSAPDKSGLPSDRFSAERTGGSVSTLTIQRTQQEDSAVYLCASSYRAGSYNEQFFGPGTRLTVL.

The CDR3 is CASSFGTGTSYEQYF. The rearrangement links TRBV19 to TRBJ2-7; TCRdb selects TRBD1, and the lack of DNA leaves this call unchecked. Germline loops: CDR1 LNHDA, CDR2 SQIVND (reference sequence). The length of the CDR3 is 15 residues.

The chain combines TRBV25-1 with TRBJ2-1. Looked up from germline, CDR1 is MGHDK and CDR2 is SYGVNS. The CDR3 is 19 residues long. Here the CDR3 reads CASSEYFTGLRDSYNEQFF.

The genes are TRBV29-1 and TRBJ2-7; the TRBD2 assignment by TCRdb is unverifiable without DNA. Germline V gene sequence: CDR1 SQVTM, CDR2 ANQGSEA. The CDR3 has 15 residues. CDR3 region: CSVDHEREWGLEQYF.

The chain couples TRBV5-1 to TRBJ2-7; TCRdb reports TRBD1, a call that lacks DNA to check it against. Germline CDR1 reads SGHRS; CDR2 reads YFSETQ. CDR3 size: 15 residues. The CDR3 is CASTASGESLYEQYF.

The chain is built from TRBV4-1 and TRBJ1-5. The germline CDR1 and CDR2 sequences are MGHRA and YSYEKL. This CDR3 is built from 15 residues. This chain's CDR3 is CASSQVYGLPEPQHF.

The genes are TRBV7-9 and TRBJ2-7; with no DNA, the TCRdb D assignment of TRBD1 cannot be verified. The V gene's germline CDR1 is SEHNR and CDR2 FQNEAQ (reference sequence). This CDR3 is built from 15 residues. This CDR3 is CASSLAGTDGVEQYF.

The chain has TRBV19 and TRBJ2-7; the D call from TCRdb, TRBD1, cannot be confirmed without DNA. The CDR3 is made up of 14 amino acids. Germline loops: CDR1 LNHDA, CDR2 SQIVND (reference sequence). The CDR3 sequence is CASSTRGPPGEQYF.

This chain uses TRBV11-2 with TRBJ2-3. Germline-derived CDR1 and CDR2 are SGHAT and FQNNGV. This CDR3 has 16 amino acids. CDR3 loop: CASSLVVSVATDTQYF.

The chain combines TRBV6-2 or TRBV6-3 with TRBJ1-3; TCRdb designates TRBD1, a call that cannot be tested without DNA. Germline assignment: CDR1 MNHEY and CDR2 SVGEGT. CDR3 length equals 17 residues. The CDR3 loop is CASSNGRIPLSGNTIYF.

CDR3 protein: CSVLPSGTGIAGELFF. The rearrangement uses TRBV29-1 and TRBJ2-2; the D gene TCRdb calls, TRBD1, cannot be checked with no DNA. This CDR3 has 16 amino acids. Germline CDR1 is SQVTM and CDR2 is ANQGSEA.

The chain combines TRBV7-2 with TRBJ2-7; TCRdb indicates TRBD1, and absent DNA this call remains unverified. Germline assignment: CDR1 SGHTA and CDR2 FQGNSA. The CDR3 spans 14 residues. This chain's CDR3 is CASTPWGGTYEQYF.